Following are 4 T cell receptor beta chains from one sample sequenced in a study of blood T cell repertoires in COVID-19. This table comes from immunoSEQ multiplex PCR, and its TCRdb copy is limited to in-frame clones, with some not included. Seen here are some 220,000 clones, 70% to 90% observed once, and the top ten hold 3.1%. The specimen sequenced was PBMCs or T cells enriched from blood (not recorded which). These receptors were collected from a woman aged 50 to 60 in a cohort exposed to, infected with or recovered from COVID-19 (not recorded which).

The J gene is TRBJ1-1, the V gene TRBV18; 7 bases map to TRBD1. Looked up from germline, CDR1 is KGHSH and CDR2 is LQKENI. The CDR3 consists of 15 residues. J gave up 4 bases and V 2 bases, and 7 bases lay outside the gene matches. CDR3 DNA sequence: TGTGCCAGCTCACCAACAGGGGTCCTCTCCACTGAAGCTTTCTTT. This translates into CASSPTGVLSTEAFF.

The CDR3 region has the DNA TGTGCCAGCTCACCTTCAGGGCTCTCCTACGAGCAGTACTTC. Its protein product is CASSPSGLSYEQYF. The chain joins TRBV18 to TRBJ2-7; D is perhaps TRBD1 (5 bases). The V gene lost 3 bases and the J gene lost 0 bases, with 9 bases spanning the gap. Germline CDR1 KGHSH, CDR2 LQKENI. The CDR3 sequence is 14 residues long.

This clone was picked up a small number of times. The chain links TRBV7-9 to TRBJ1-1, with TRBD1 as a possible D gene (5 bases). The CDR3 is 15 amino acids. Trimming took 5 bases from V and 6 from J, leaving 19 bases between them. Germline loops: CDR1 SEHNR, CDR2 FQNEAQ (reference sequence). The CDR3 spells CASSIDRTGTPEAFF. CDR3 nucleotides: TGTGCCAGCAGCATTGACCGGACCGGGACTCCTGAAGCTTTCTTT.

The rearrangement uses TRBV12-3 or TRBV12-4 and TRBJ1-1; 7 bases line up with TRBD1. CDR3 length: 13 amino acids. V was pared by 6 bases and J by 8 bases, with 9 bases of the junction left unmatched. Written as DNA, the CDR3 is TGTGCCAGCAGCCGAATGACAGGGAAGGAAGCTTTCTTT. Translation gives CASSRMTGKEAFF.